These 26 T cell receptor beta chains were sequenced from one sample in a study of CD8+ T cells in alopecia areata. Isolated RNA was reverse transcribed into cDNA used as the sequencing template. The method was immunoSEQ multiplex PCR; TCRdb's version includes in-frame clones alone and lacks a portion of them. The data contain 95,000 to 110,000 clones, around 84% of them singletons. Specified treatment: oral pan-JAK inhibitor, 5-10 mg twice daily. The sample in question was CD8+ T cells sorted from blood, obtained at week 34, from a patient treated with tofacitinib. The receptors derive from a human donor with alopecia areata.

Only one count was recorded for this clone. The chain carries TRBV4-1 and TRBJ2-2; TRBD2 aligns across 11 bases. Germline lookup yields CDR1 MGHRA and CDR2 YSYEKL. With 3 bases clipped from V and 5 bases from J, the junction kept 8 bases outside the gene matches. This CDR3 has 17 residues. CDR3 residues: CASSHAPSGRRTGELFF. The CDR3 coding sequence is TGCGCCAGCAGCCATGCACCTAGCGGGAGGAGGACCGGGGAGCTGTTTTTT.

The V and J genes are TRBV16 and TRBJ1-1; D is ambiguous. V was shortened by 3 bases and J by 6 bases, with 8 bases between the two germline ends. The CDR3 consists of 12 residues. The germline V gene has CDR1 KGHSY and CDR2 FQNENV. DNA for the CDR3: TGTGCCAGCAGCCAGGGGAGTTCTGAAGCTTTCTTT. Encoded protein: CASSQGSSEAFF.

V usage is TRBV5-1 and J usage is TRBJ2-7, with 8 bases fitting TRBD1. The junction had 6 bases not matched to a gene; V was cut back by 4 bases and J by 6 bases. The CDR3 runs 13 residues. CDR1 and CDR2 (germline): SGHRS, YFSETQ. The CDR3 nucleotides are TGCGCCAGCAGCGTTCCTGACAGGGGCGAGCAGTACTTC. Amino acid sequence: CASSVPDRGEQYF.

The chain employs TRBV29-1 and TRBJ1-5; D gene ambiguous. This CDR3 has 10 amino acids. Germline V gene lookup returns CDR1 SQVTM and CDR2 ANQGSEA. Trimming cost V 3 bases and J 8 bases, with 5 bases left between them. Here the CDR3 reads CSVDSEPQHF. The CDR3 bases are TGCAGCGTTGATAGCGAGCCCCAGCATTTT.

V gene TRBV11-2 combines with J gene TRBJ2-1; the match to TRBD2 covers 10 bases. V shed 1 base and J 6 bases; nucleotides not matched to a gene: 12. The germline V gene has CDR1 SGHAT and CDR2 FQNNGV. The CDR3 is 18 amino acids. The CDR3 nucleotides read TGTGCCAGCAGCTTAGGGAAAGCGGGAGGGCCTTATTTCAATGAGCAGTTCTTC. Its protein product is CASSLGKAGGPYFNEQFF.

The J gene is TRBJ2-1, the V gene TRBV10-1; D remains ambiguous. From germline, CDR1 is WNHNN and CDR2 SYGVQD (reference sequence). The V end was cut by 6 bases, the J end by 0 bases, with 12 bases between. This CDR3 has 15 residues. The CDR3 loop is CASRADGSSYNEQFF. The CDR3 nucleotides are TGCGCCAGCAGGGCGGACGGTAGCTCCTACAATGAGCAGTTCTTC.

The V and J genes are TRBV29-1 and TRBJ1-1; tentative D call: TRBD1 (6 bases). Deletions cut 6 bases from V and 0 bases from J, with 14 bases between. CDR3 size: 14 residues. The germline CDR1 and CDR2 sequences are SQVTM and ANQGSEA. CDR3 in amino acids: CSVGPDSLNTEAFF. CDR3 DNA: TGCAGCGTCGGACCGGACAGCCTGAACACTGAAGCTTTCTTT.

V is TRBV4-1 and J is TRBJ1-4; 7 nucleotides align to TRBD1. Per the germline V gene, CDR1 is MGHRA and CDR2 is YSYEKL. The CDR3 covers 18 residues. Trimming took 1 base from V and 7 from J; bases not matched to a gene: 15. CDR3 protein: CASSQVGSGGMGGEKLFF. The CDR3, as DNA: TGCGCCAGCAGCCAAGTTGGGTCAGGGGGGATGGGCGGTGAAAAACTGTTTTTT.

This chain links TRBV6-1 with TRBJ1-1; D is unresolved. The CDR3 length is 16 residues. Trimming shortened V by 2 bases and J by 0 bases, and 13 bases separated the two germline ends. The germline gives CDR1 MNHNS, CDR2 SASEGT. CDR3 region: CASSESTARMNTEAFF. The CDR3 DNA sequence: TGTGCCAGCAGTGAAAGTACGGCCAGGATGAACACTGAAGCTTTCTTT.

There are a few counts of this clone. V gene TRBV11-2 combines with J gene TRBJ2-1; 8 bases fit TRBD2. Germline V gene data show CDR1 as SGHAT and CDR2 as FQNNGV. Losses at the gene ends were 5 bases for V and 7 bases for J; bases not matched to a gene: 10. The CDR3 sequence is 15 residues long. DNA for the CDR3: TGTGCCAGCAGCCCACCCAGCGGGGGCCTTAATGAGCAGTTCTTC. Encoded protein: CASSPPSGGLNEQFF. Full variable domain (missing parts from reference TRBV11-2 and TRBJ2-1): EAGVAQSPRYKIIEKRQSVAFWCNPISGHATLYWYQQILGQGPKLLIQFQNNGVVDDSQLPKDRFSAERLKGVDSTLKIQPAKLEDSAVYLCASSPPSGGLNEQFFGPGTRLTVL.

V and J are TRBV27 and TRBJ2-3, with TRBD2 matching 10 bases. The CDR3 loop spans 15 amino acids. V shed 6 bases, J shed 2 bases, and the junction held 5 bases outside the gene matches. Germline V gives CDR1 MNHEY, CDR2 SMNVEV (reference sequence). The CDR3 region is CASRVAGGPTDTQYF. In DNA, the CDR3 is TGTGCCAGCAGAGTAGCGGGGGGACCCACAGATACGCAGTATTTT.

This sequence joins TRBV9 and TRBJ2-1, with TRBD2 identical over 7 bases. The J segment lost 6 bases and the V segment lost 4 bases, leaving 7 bases of the junction unmatched. Germline V gene sequence: CDR1 SGDLS, CDR2 YYNGEE. This CDR3 is 14 amino acids long. The CDR3 sequence is CASSPVWGGNEQFF. The CDR3 nucleotides read TGTGCCAGCAGCCCCGTTTGGGGGGGCAATGAGCAGTTCTTC.

The chain carries TRBV14 and TRBJ2-3, with a tentative D call TRBD2 (6 bases). Germline V gene data show CDR1 as SGHDN and CDR2 as FVKESK. The germline V and J ends were trimmed by 3 bases and 0 bases, with 13 bases remaining between them. The length of the CDR3 is 16 residues. Written as DNA, the CDR3 is TGTGCCAGCAGCCAGTCGGGCGGGATGAGCACAGATACGCAGTATTTT. It specifies CASSQSGGMSTDTQYF.

This clone occurred a few times. The rearrangement joins TRBV4-1 to TRBJ2-5, with D possibly being TRBD1 or TRBD2 (6 bases each). CDR1 and CDR2 (germline): MGHRA, YSYEKL. This CDR3 spans 14 amino acids. Trimming removed 4 bases from V and 4 bases from J, with 13 bases in between. The CDR3 loop reads CASSPLGGRETQYF. The CDR3 region has the DNA TGCGCCAGCAGCCCCCTGGGGGGCAGAGAGACCCAGTACTTC.

The sample holds one count of this clone. The rearrangement links TRBV27 to TRBJ2-3; TRBD2 aligns across 12 bases. Germline loops: CDR1 MNHEY, CDR2 SMNVEV (reference sequence). The ends lost 5 bases at V and 0 bases at J; junction bases unmatched: 3. This CDR3 has 16 residues. The CDR3: CASSPGTSGSTDTQYF. DNA for the CDR3: TGTGCCAGCAGTCCAGGGACTAGCGGGAGCACAGATACGCAGTATTTT.

The DNA for the CDR3 is TGTGCCAGCAGCCAAGAACGGGGAACATACTACGAGCAGTACTTC. Its protein is CASSQERGTYYEQYF. The genes are TRBV14 and TRBJ2-7, with D possibly TRBD2 on 5 matching bases. Trimming left V 0 bases short and J 3 bases short, with 12 bases between. The CDR3 has 15 residues. CDR1 SGHDN and CDR2 FVKESK come from the germline V gene.

A note on this clone: This CDR3 fails to terminate in the conserved phenylalanine or tryptophan, so it likely reflects a read error. The chain joins TRBV5-7 to TRBJ1-2; TRBD1 matches at 8 bases. TRBV5-7 is given ORF status, its function remaining uncertain. Trimming removed 4 bases from V and 3 bases from J; junction bases left unmatched: 2. The CDR3 is 13 residues long. The CDR3 sequence: CASSQGADYGYTS. As DNA, the CDR3 is TGTGCCAGCAGCCAGGGGGCTGACTATGGCTACACCTCC.

This clone has a handful of counts. V and J are TRBV16 and TRBJ2-4; no definite D call. Trimming left V 3 bases short and J 10 bases short, with 13 bases between. There are 13 residues in the CDR3. Per the germline V gene, CDR1 is KGHSY and CDR2 is FQNENV. CDR3 protein: CASSHVWEGIQYF. For the CDR3, the DNA is TGTGCCAGCAGCCATGTCTGGGAAGGTATTCAGTACTTC.

In this sample, this clone turned up once. The CDR3 bases are TGCGCCAGCAGCTTGAGGGGACAGGGGTTAGATACGCAGTATTTT. Amino acids: CASSLRGQGLDTQYF. V usage is TRBV5-1 and J usage is TRBJ2-3, with 10 bases aligning to TRBD1. CDR1 and CDR2 from the germline V gene are SGHRS and YFSETQ. The CDR3 has 15 residues. J lost 5 bases, V lost 1 base, and 4 bases had no gene match.

This clone has only a few counts. This sequence joins TRBV29-1 and TRBJ2-2; D is possibly TRBD1 (5 bases). CDR1 and CDR2 from the germline V gene are SQVTM and ANQGSEA. The CDR3 covers 13 residues. The V gene lost 5 bases and the J gene lost 4 bases, with 11 bases spanning the gap. CDR3 DNA sequence: TGCAGCGTTATCACAGGAGCCACCGGGGAGCTGTTTTTT. It yields the protein CSVITGATGELFF.

This sequence joins TRBV9 and TRBJ2-7, with D perhaps TRBD1 (6 bases). The germline V gene has CDR1 SGDLS and CDR2 YYNGEE. V was pared by 4 bases and J by 3 bases, with 14 bases between. The CDR3 consists of 14 residues. The CDR3 protein is CASSPNRVGYEQYF. The CDR3 DNA reads TGTGCCAGCAGCCCAAACAGGGTGGGCTACGAGCAGTACTTC.

As to this clone: Other nucleotide sequences in the sample specify the same CDR3. V usage is TRBV6-5 and J usage is TRBJ2-5; D not resolved. Germline CDR1 MNHEY, CDR2 SVGAGI. The CDR3 loop spans 15 amino acids. V dropped 0 bases and J dropped 5 bases, with 13 bases sitting between them. CDR3 amino acids: CASSYSSALGETQYF. As DNA, the CDR3 is TGTGCCAGCAGTTACTCGTCAGCCCTGGGTGAGACCCAGTACTTC.

The chain recombines TRBV2 with TRBJ2-7; D possibly corresponds to TRBD1 (5 bases). This CDR3 contains 14 residues. The germline V and J ends were trimmed by 3 bases and 6 bases, with 15 bases remaining between them. Per the germline V gene, CDR1 is SNHLY and CDR2 is FYNNEI. CDR3 bases: TGTGCCAGCAGTGACGGCAGGGTCACATCCGAGCAGTACTTC. It codes for CASSDGRVTSEQYF.

This clone was counted a few times. This chain links TRBV13 with TRBJ2-3, with a tentative D call TRBD1 (5 bases). Looked up from germline, CDR1 is PRHDT and CDR2 is FYEKMQ (reference sequence). The CDR3 extends over 16 amino acids. V lost 0 bases to trimming and J lost 3 bases, with 13 bases between them. The CDR3 coding sequence is TGTGCCAGCAGCTTAGGCCCTGATAGGGGTACAGATACGCAGTATTTT. Residues: CASSLGPDRGTDTQYF.

Turning to this clone: A junction boundary mismatches the germline segment, possibly from a read error. The rearrangement uses TRBV30 and TRBJ2-1, with 7 bases lining up with TRBD1. The CDR3 is 11 residues long. Germline V lookup: CDR1 GTSNPN, CDR2 SVGIG (reference sequence). CDR3 in DNA: TGTGCCTGGACTTCGATAGGGGGCCCGGTCTTC. It translates to CAWTSIGGPVF.

The chain links TRBV5-4 to TRBJ2-7, with 7 positions matching TRBD2. CDR1 and CDR2 (germline): SGHNT, YYREEE (reference sequence). The CDR3 runs 19 residues. V was pared by 7 bases and J by 0 bases, with 22 bases of the junction left unmatched. The CDR3 is CASGLGGASGLGSSYEQYF. The CDR3 DNA reads TGTGCCAGCGGCCTGGGAGGGGCTAGCGGATTGGGGAGCTCCTACGAGCAGTACTTC. Combining the CDR3 with reference TRBV5-4 and TRBJ2-7 gives the whole variable domain ETGVTQSPTHLIKTRGQQVTLRCSSQSGHNTVSWYQQALGQGPQFIFQYYREEENGRGNFPPRFSGLQFPNYSSELNVNALELDDSALYLCASGLGGASGLGSSYEQYFGPGTRLTVT.